This T cell receptor (beta chain) was retrieved from a study of blood T cell repertoires in COVID-19. Study overall: COVID-19 samples from acute and convalescent phases originated in the United States, Italy and Spain.

This clone was seen only once. Original methodology: By means of reference gene primer amplification, nucleated cell counts were estimated. The method was immunoSEQ multiplex PCR; TCRdb's version includes in-frame clones alone and lacks a portion of them. From that table come the V and J calls and clone size; the DNA was used to work out D and trimming. The table records over 130,000 clones, 88% of them present only once. Deletions cut 3 bases from V and 13 bases from J, with 13 bases between. The CDR3 totals 12 residues. The sequenced material came from peripheral blood. The V gene is TRBV12-3 or TRBV12-4, the J gene TRBJ2-1; a weak D match, TRBD2 (6 bases). The clonotype originates from a human donor in a cohort sampled during active COVID-19. The CDR3 DNA follows: TGTGCCAGCAGTTTGGTGACCGGGGGACAGTTCTTC. This codes for CASSLVTGGQFF.